The 19 T cell receptor beta chains below come from one sample, sequenced in a study of blood T cells in healthy people across ages. It was with a sample-barcoded 5' primer and a J-beta primer mix that a second PCR of about 6 to 12 cycles was run. Each CDR3 protein gets one entry after TCRdb re-called the 5' RACE reads with MiXCR. The sample lists 1.5 million to 2 million distinct CDR3 sequences, about 28% occurring once. The sequencing sample was made of blood. The origin of the receptors is a woman aged 30 to 39 in good health.

The table lists this clonotype with many counts. The chain carries TRBV7-2 and TRBJ1-2, with 9 nucleotides matching TRBD1. This CDR3 region has 14 residues. J gave up 6 bases and V 5 bases, and 7 bases lay outside the gene matches. Germline values: CDR1 SGHTA, CDR2 FQGNSA. Written as DNA, the CDR3 is TGTGCCAGCAGCAGAGACAGGGGGAATGATGGCTACACCTTC. This sequence encodes CASSRDRGNDGYTF.

This clonotype was counted at least ten times. The CDR3 region has the DNA TGTGCCAGCAGGACCGGACAGCAAGAGACCCAGTACTTC. Translation gives CASRTGQQETQYF. V gene TRBV12-3 or TRBV12-4 combines with J gene TRBJ2-5; D perhaps matches TRBD1 (6 bases). Trimming shortened V by 6 bases and J by 2 bases, and 10 bases separated the two germline ends. The CDR3 loop spans 13 amino acids.

This clonotype was counted between two and nine times. The chain employs TRBV19 and TRBJ2-5; TRBD2 aligns across 9 bases. In germline, CDR1 is LNHDA, CDR2 SQIVND (reference sequence). Trimming at V came to 4 bases and at J to 7 bases, leaving 10 bases not matched to a gene. The CDR3 is 15 residues long. In nucleotides, the CDR3 is TGTGCCAGTAGTAAACTAGCGGGCTTGCTGAGGACCCAGTACTTC. It is translated as CASSKLAGLLRTQYF.

This chain joins TRBV6-5 and TRBJ2-2, with D maybe TRBD1 (6 bases). The ends were cut back, 6 bases at V and 3 bases at J, with 17 bases in the middle. Germline V gives CDR1 MNHEY, CDR2 SVGAGI. CDR3 length equals 16 residues. The CDR3 DNA sequence: TGTGCCAGCAGCCTTGGACAGCTCAGGGACACCGGGGAGCTGTTTTTT. It yields the protein CASSLGQLRDTGELFF.

There are a few counts of this clonotype. This chain's CDR3 is CSATAGGRREQYF. The DNA of the CDR3 is TGCAGTGCTACCGCCGGGGGAAGGAGGGAGCAGTACTTC. The gene calls are TRBV20-1 and TRBJ2-5; D may be TRBD2 (6 bases). The CDR3 totals 13 residues. Germline V lookup: CDR1 DFQATT, CDR2 SNEGSKA (reference sequence). Trimming left V 4 bases short and J 11 bases short, with 20 bases between.

J is TRBJ2-5 and V is TRBV5-6; D is possibly TRBD1 or TRBD2 (6 bases each). Germline-derived CDR1 and CDR2 are SGHDT and YYEEEE. V was clipped by 7 bases and J by 3 bases, with 16 bases between them. The CDR3 has 14 amino acids. For the CDR3, the DNA is TGTGCCAGCTCCGACTCGGAGGGGGAAGAGACCCAGTACTTC. Translation gives CASSDSEGEETQYF.

Only a few counts were recorded for this clonotype. The germline gene is not matched at one end of the junction; a read error may be the cause. The chain joins TRBV12-5 to TRBJ2-2; the D gene is possibly TRBD2 (5 bases). The germline gives CDR1 LGHNT, CDR2 FRNRAP. This CDR3 has 13 amino acids. The CDR3 is CTSGLVLPGELFF. The CDR3 DNA reads as TGTACTAGTGGTTTGGTATTACCCGGGGAGCTGTTTTTT.

The rearrangement joins TRBV3-1 to TRBJ1-1; D unresolved. The CDR3 contains 13 residues. Germline lookup yields CDR1 LGHDT and CDR2 YNNKEL (reference sequence). Trimming took off 1 base at V and 4 bases at J, with 7 bases between the two ends. CDR3 bases: TGTGCCAGCAGCCAAGTCGGGTGCACTGAAGCTTTCTTT. This codes for CASSQVGCTEAFF.

The chain carries TRBV6-1 and TRBJ2-3, with 7 positions matching TRBD2. CDR1 and CDR2 (germline): MNHNS, SASEGT. V lost 5 bases to trimming and J lost 1 base; unmatched junction nucleotides: 9. The CDR3 has 16 amino acids. The CDR3 nucleotides read TGTGCCAGCAGTCCCCAAGCTCTAGCGGGCACAGATACGCAGTATTTT. Protein product: CASSPQALAGTDTQYF.

This clonotype occurred many times. This chain links TRBV5-1 with TRBJ2-1; D gene uncertain. Germline V gene lookup returns CDR1 SGHRS and CDR2 YFSETQ. The CDR3 has 14 amino acids. Trimming removed 4 bases from V and 6 bases from J, with 14 bases in between. The CDR3 sequence: CASSGTSRTNEQFF. CDR3 coding DNA: TGCGCCAGCAGCGGAACCTCTAGGACCAATGAGCAGTTCTTC.

The table lists this clonotype with a few counts. This chain uses TRBV2 with TRBJ2-3; 7 bases are shared with TRBD1. The junction had 8 bases not matched to a gene; V was cut back by 3 bases and J by 5 bases. CDR1 is SNHLY, CDR2 FYNNEI, per germline. This CDR3 comprises 15 residues. CDR3 in DNA: TGTGCCAGCAGTGAGGAAGGGACAGTTAAAGATACGCAGTATTTT. Residues: CASSEEGTVKDTQYF.

This clonotype was recorded at least ten times. CDR3 loop: CAISGRLAGGRTDTQYF. The DNA for the CDR3 is TGTGCCATCAGTGGAAGACTAGCGGGAGGTAGAACAGATACGCAGTATTTT. This chain joins TRBV10-3 and TRBJ2-3, with 13 bases lining up with TRBD2. From germline, CDR1 is ENHRY and CDR2 SYGVKD. The CDR3 has 17 amino acids. V shed 4 bases, J shed 3 bases, and the junction held 7 bases outside the gene matches.

This clonotype was recorded a few times. The gene calls are TRBV20-1 and TRBJ2-3; 9 bases are a match to TRBD2. V shed 5 bases and J 5 bases; nucleotides not matched to a gene: 11. This CDR3 is 15 amino acids long. The germline gives CDR1 DFQATT, CDR2 SNEGSKA (reference sequence). The CDR3 DNA is TGCAGTGCTTTTTCTGTGGCGGGGGGGCGAGATACGCAGTATTTT. This gives the protein CSAFSVAGGRDTQYF.

Note on this clonotype: At one boundary the junction diverges from the germline segment, which might be a read error. This chain joins TRBV6-1 and TRBJ1-4; D is undetermined. The CDR3 spans 13 residues. CDR1 is MNHNS, CDR2 SASEGT, per germline. CDR3 nucleotides: TGTGCCAGCAGCGGTGAGTGGAATGAAAAACCGTTTTTT. Its protein is CASSGEWNEKPFF.

There are a few counts of this clonotype. J is TRBJ1-4 and V is TRBV15; 7 nucleotides match TRBD1. The germline CDR1 and CDR2 sequences are LNHNV and YYDKDF (reference sequence). V lost 1 base to trimming and J lost 5 bases; unmatched junction nucleotides: 4. The CDR3 runs 15 residues. CDR3: CATSRAKGANEKLFF. The CDR3 nucleotides read TGTGCCACCAGCAGAGCCAAGGGGGCCAATGAAAAACTGTTTTTT.

This chain joins TRBV24-1 and TRBJ2-1; 7 bases are shared with TRBD2. The CDR3 consists of 15 residues. With 4 bases clipped from V and 9 bases from J, the junction kept 11 bases outside the gene matches. Germline V gene lookup returns CDR1 KGHDR and CDR2 SFDVKD. The CDR3 DNA reads as TGTGCCACCAGTGACCGTCAAGCGGGAAGTTCTGAGCAGTTCTTC. It specifies CATSDRQAGSSEQFF.

V is TRBV11-2 and J is TRBJ2-5, with D unclear. Trimming cost V 6 bases and J 4 bases, with 15 bases left between them. The CDR3 length is 14 residues. Germline CDR1 is SGHAT and CDR2 is FQNNGV. The CDR3 DNA is TGTGCCAGCAGACCGACCGGACGTGGAGAGACCCAGTACTTC. Protein product: CASRPTGRGETQYF.

Remarks on this clonotype: Germline and junction disagree at one end, which may indicate a read error. V and J are TRBV7-8 and TRBJ2-5; TRBD1 aligns across 7 bases. The J call is in doubt because the DNA end fits TRBJ2-7 better. The CDR3 is made up of 15 amino acids. Germline loops: CDR1 SGHVS, CDR2 FQNEAQ. The CDR3 nucleotides read TGTGCCGGCAGCAGGAACCGGGACAGAGCCTACGAGCAGTACTTC. It yields the protein CAGSRNRDRAYEQYF.

This clonotype appeared a few times. V is TRBV6-5 and J is TRBJ2-1; D is unclear. This CDR3 region has 13 residues. The V end lost 2 bases, the J end lost 10 bases, and 12 bases lay between the germline ends. Germline V lookup: CDR1 MNHEY, CDR2 SVGAGI. This CDR3 is CASSYNPFSEQFF. The CDR3 nucleotides read TGTGCCAGCAGTTACAACCCCTTTAGCGAGCAGTTCTTC.